This TCR beta chain was recovered during a study of response to subunit inactivated influenza vaccine. Whole-study results and caveats: There was a suggestion from the authors that each seasonal influenza vaccination recruits few new T cells.

The J segment lost 3 bases and the V segment lost 2 bases, leaving 12 bases of the junction unmatched. The CDR3 has 18 residues. In germline, CDR1 is MGHRA, CDR2 YSYEKL. TCRdb redid the calling of the RT-PCR reads with MiXCR, one entry per CDR3 protein. The sample contains approximately 680,000 distinct CDR3 sequences, 15% to 17% of which appear only once. About this clonotype: The antigen is not known.

This TCR derives from a man aged 45-60 years who received an inactivated influenza vaccine. The chain carries TRBV4-1 and TRBJ1-4, with 7 bases aligning to TRBD1. The material was PBMCs from blood, obtained 12 days after vaccination. CDR3 sequence: CASSQLLSPGQSNEKLFF. CDR3 coding DNA: TGCGCCAGCAGCCAACTTCTCTCTCCGGGACAGTCTAATGAAAAACTGTTTTTT.